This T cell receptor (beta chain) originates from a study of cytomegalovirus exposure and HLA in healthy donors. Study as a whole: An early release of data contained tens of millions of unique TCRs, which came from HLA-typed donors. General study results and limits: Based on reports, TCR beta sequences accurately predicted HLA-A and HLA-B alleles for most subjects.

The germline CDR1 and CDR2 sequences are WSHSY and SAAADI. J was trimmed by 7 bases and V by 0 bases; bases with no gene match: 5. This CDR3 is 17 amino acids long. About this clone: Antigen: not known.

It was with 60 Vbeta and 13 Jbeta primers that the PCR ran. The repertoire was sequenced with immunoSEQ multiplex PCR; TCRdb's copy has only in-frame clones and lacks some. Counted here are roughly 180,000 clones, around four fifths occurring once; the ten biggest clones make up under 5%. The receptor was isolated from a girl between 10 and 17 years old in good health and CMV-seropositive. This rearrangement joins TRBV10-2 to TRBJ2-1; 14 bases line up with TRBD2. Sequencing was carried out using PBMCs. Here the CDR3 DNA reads TGCGCCAGCAGTGAGTCCTACCGACTAGCGGGGGGGAATGAGCAGTTCTTC. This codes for CASSESYRLAGGNEQFF.